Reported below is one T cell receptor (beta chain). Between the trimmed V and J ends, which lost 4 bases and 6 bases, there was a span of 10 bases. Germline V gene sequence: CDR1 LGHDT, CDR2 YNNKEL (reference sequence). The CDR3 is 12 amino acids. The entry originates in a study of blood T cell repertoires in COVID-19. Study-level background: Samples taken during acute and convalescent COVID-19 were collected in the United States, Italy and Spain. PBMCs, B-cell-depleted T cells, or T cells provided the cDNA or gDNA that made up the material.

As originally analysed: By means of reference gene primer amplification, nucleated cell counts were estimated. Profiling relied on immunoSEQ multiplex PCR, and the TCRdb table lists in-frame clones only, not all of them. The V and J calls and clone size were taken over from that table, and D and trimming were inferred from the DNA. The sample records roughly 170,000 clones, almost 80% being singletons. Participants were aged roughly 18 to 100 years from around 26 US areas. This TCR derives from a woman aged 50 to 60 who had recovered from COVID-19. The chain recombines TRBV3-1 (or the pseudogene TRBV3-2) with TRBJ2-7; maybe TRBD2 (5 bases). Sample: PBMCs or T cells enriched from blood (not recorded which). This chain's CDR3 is CASSLLGGEQYF. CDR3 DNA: TGTGCCAGCAGCCTACTAGGTGGCGAGCAGTACTTC.